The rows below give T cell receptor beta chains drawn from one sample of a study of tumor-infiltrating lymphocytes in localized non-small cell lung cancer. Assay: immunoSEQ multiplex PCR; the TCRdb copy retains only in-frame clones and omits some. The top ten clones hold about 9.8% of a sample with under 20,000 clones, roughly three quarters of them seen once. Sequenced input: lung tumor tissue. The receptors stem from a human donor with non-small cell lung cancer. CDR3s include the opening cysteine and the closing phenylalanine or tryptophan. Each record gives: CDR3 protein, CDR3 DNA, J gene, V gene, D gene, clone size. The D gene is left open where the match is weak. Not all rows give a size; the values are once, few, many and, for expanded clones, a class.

cdr3_aa: CASSPGTLYQETQYF; cdr3_nt: TGCGCCAGCAGCCCGGGGACATTGTACCAAGAGACCCAGTACTTC; j_call: TRBJ2-5; v_call: TRBV5-1; d_call: -; clone_size: once
cdr3_aa: CASGELRNTEAFF; cdr3_nt: TGTGCCAGCGGGGAACTAAGGAACACTGAAGCTTTCTTT; j_call: TRBJ1-1; v_call: TRBV2; d_call: -; clone_size: -
cdr3_aa: CASSQGSSGYTF; cdr3_nt: TGTGCCAGCAGCCAAGGATCTTCTGGCTACACCTTC; j_call: TRBJ1-2; v_call: TRBV4-2; d_call: -; clone_size: -
cdr3_aa: CASSVSGTRTGELFF; cdr3_nt: TGTGCCAGCAGCGTCTCCGGGACACGCACCGGGGAGCTGTTTTTT; j_call: TRBJ2-2; v_call: TRBV28; d_call: -; clone_size: -
cdr3_aa: CASSFRSGSWYEQFF; cdr3_nt: TGTGCCAGCAGTTTCAGGAGCGGGAGTTGGTATGAGCAGTTCTTC; j_call: TRBJ2-1; v_call: TRBV28; d_call: TRBD2; clone_size: -
cdr3_aa: CASSVAWNTGELFF; cdr3_nt: TGTGCCAGCAGCGTAGCCTGGAACACCGGGGAGCTGTTTTTT; j_call: TRBJ2-2; v_call: TRBV9; d_call: -; clone_size: -
cdr3_aa: CASIRQGAYEQYF; cdr3_nt: TGTGCCAGCATAAGACAGGGGGCTTACGAGCAGTACTTC; j_call: TRBJ2-7; v_call: TRBV5-6; d_call: TRBD1; clone_size: few
cdr3_aa: CASSTGRVYEQYF; cdr3_nt: TGTGCCAGTAGTACCGGACGAGTCTACGAGCAGTACTTC; j_call: TRBJ2-7; v_call: TRBV19; d_call: -; clone_size: -
cdr3_aa: CASSLGQNNQPQHF; cdr3_nt: TGTGCCAGCAGCTTAGGGCAGAATAATCAGCCCCAGCATTTT; j_call: TRBJ1-5; v_call: TRBV7-2; d_call: -; clone_size: -
cdr3_aa: CASSLGAYEGLGLF; cdr3_nt: TGCGCCAGCAGCTTGGGCGCTTATGAGGGACTGGGGCTCTTC; j_call: TRBJ2-1; v_call: TRBV5-1; d_call: -; clone_size: -
cdr3_aa: CASSLVAGGPSNEQFF; cdr3_nt: TGTGCCAGCAGCTTGGTTGCGGGAGGGCCCTCCAATGAGCAGTTCTTC; j_call: TRBJ2-1; v_call: TRBV5-4; d_call: TRBD2; clone_size: -
cdr3_aa: CASSLQTGSFNEQFF; cdr3_nt: TGTGCCAGCAGTCTCCAGACAGGGAGCTTCAATGAGCAGTTCTTC; j_call: TRBJ2-1; v_call: TRBV27; d_call: TRBD1; clone_size: -
cdr3_aa: CASSLGQIDEKLFF; cdr3_nt: TGTGCCAGCAGCTTAGGACAAATTGATGAAAAACTGTTTTTT; j_call: TRBJ1-4; v_call: TRBV7-9; d_call: -; clone_size: -
cdr3_aa: CASSLREPGNTIYF; cdr3_nt: TGTGCCAGCAGCTTGAGGGAGCCTGGAAACACCATATATTTT; j_call: TRBJ1-3; v_call: TRBV7-2; d_call: -; clone_size: -
cdr3_aa: CAWSRDRGHTEAFF; cdr3_nt: TGTGCCTGGAGTCGGGACAGGGGGCACACTGAAGCTTTCTTT; j_call: TRBJ1-1; v_call: TRBV30; d_call: TRBD1; clone_size: few
cdr3_aa: CASSLVGNTGELFF; cdr3_nt: TGTGCTAGCAGCTTAGTGGGGAACACCGGGGAGCTGTTTTTT; j_call: TRBJ2-2; v_call: TRBV7-7; d_call: -; clone_size: -
cdr3_aa: CASSLVGLEDQPQHF; cdr3_nt: TGTGCCAGCAGCTTGGTAGGCCTGGAGGATCAGCCCCAGCATTTT; j_call: TRBJ1-5; v_call: TRBV5-5; d_call: -; clone_size: few
cdr3_aa: CAWSRQGTTEAFF; cdr3_nt: TGTGCCTGGAGTCGACAGGGGACCACTGAAGCTTTCTTT; j_call: TRBJ1-1; v_call: TRBV30; d_call: TRBD1; clone_size: -
cdr3_aa: CASSPGLAPDTQYF; cdr3_nt: TGTGCCAGCAGTCCGGGACTAGCGCCAGATACGCAGTATTTT; j_call: TRBJ2-3; v_call: TRBV6-4; d_call: TRBD2; clone_size: -